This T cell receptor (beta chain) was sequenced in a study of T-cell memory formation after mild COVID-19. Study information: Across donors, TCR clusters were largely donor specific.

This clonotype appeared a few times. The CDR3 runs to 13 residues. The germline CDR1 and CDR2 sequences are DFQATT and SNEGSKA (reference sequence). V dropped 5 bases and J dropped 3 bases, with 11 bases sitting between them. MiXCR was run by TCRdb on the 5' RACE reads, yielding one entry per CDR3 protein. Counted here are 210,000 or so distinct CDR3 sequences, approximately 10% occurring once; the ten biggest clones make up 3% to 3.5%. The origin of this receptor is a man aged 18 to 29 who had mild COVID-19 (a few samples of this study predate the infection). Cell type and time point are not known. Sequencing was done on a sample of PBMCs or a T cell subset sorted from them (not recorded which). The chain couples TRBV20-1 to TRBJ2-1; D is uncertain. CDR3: CSASVGFYNEQFF. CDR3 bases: TGCAGTGCTTCGGTAGGGTTCTACAATGAGCAGTTCTTC.